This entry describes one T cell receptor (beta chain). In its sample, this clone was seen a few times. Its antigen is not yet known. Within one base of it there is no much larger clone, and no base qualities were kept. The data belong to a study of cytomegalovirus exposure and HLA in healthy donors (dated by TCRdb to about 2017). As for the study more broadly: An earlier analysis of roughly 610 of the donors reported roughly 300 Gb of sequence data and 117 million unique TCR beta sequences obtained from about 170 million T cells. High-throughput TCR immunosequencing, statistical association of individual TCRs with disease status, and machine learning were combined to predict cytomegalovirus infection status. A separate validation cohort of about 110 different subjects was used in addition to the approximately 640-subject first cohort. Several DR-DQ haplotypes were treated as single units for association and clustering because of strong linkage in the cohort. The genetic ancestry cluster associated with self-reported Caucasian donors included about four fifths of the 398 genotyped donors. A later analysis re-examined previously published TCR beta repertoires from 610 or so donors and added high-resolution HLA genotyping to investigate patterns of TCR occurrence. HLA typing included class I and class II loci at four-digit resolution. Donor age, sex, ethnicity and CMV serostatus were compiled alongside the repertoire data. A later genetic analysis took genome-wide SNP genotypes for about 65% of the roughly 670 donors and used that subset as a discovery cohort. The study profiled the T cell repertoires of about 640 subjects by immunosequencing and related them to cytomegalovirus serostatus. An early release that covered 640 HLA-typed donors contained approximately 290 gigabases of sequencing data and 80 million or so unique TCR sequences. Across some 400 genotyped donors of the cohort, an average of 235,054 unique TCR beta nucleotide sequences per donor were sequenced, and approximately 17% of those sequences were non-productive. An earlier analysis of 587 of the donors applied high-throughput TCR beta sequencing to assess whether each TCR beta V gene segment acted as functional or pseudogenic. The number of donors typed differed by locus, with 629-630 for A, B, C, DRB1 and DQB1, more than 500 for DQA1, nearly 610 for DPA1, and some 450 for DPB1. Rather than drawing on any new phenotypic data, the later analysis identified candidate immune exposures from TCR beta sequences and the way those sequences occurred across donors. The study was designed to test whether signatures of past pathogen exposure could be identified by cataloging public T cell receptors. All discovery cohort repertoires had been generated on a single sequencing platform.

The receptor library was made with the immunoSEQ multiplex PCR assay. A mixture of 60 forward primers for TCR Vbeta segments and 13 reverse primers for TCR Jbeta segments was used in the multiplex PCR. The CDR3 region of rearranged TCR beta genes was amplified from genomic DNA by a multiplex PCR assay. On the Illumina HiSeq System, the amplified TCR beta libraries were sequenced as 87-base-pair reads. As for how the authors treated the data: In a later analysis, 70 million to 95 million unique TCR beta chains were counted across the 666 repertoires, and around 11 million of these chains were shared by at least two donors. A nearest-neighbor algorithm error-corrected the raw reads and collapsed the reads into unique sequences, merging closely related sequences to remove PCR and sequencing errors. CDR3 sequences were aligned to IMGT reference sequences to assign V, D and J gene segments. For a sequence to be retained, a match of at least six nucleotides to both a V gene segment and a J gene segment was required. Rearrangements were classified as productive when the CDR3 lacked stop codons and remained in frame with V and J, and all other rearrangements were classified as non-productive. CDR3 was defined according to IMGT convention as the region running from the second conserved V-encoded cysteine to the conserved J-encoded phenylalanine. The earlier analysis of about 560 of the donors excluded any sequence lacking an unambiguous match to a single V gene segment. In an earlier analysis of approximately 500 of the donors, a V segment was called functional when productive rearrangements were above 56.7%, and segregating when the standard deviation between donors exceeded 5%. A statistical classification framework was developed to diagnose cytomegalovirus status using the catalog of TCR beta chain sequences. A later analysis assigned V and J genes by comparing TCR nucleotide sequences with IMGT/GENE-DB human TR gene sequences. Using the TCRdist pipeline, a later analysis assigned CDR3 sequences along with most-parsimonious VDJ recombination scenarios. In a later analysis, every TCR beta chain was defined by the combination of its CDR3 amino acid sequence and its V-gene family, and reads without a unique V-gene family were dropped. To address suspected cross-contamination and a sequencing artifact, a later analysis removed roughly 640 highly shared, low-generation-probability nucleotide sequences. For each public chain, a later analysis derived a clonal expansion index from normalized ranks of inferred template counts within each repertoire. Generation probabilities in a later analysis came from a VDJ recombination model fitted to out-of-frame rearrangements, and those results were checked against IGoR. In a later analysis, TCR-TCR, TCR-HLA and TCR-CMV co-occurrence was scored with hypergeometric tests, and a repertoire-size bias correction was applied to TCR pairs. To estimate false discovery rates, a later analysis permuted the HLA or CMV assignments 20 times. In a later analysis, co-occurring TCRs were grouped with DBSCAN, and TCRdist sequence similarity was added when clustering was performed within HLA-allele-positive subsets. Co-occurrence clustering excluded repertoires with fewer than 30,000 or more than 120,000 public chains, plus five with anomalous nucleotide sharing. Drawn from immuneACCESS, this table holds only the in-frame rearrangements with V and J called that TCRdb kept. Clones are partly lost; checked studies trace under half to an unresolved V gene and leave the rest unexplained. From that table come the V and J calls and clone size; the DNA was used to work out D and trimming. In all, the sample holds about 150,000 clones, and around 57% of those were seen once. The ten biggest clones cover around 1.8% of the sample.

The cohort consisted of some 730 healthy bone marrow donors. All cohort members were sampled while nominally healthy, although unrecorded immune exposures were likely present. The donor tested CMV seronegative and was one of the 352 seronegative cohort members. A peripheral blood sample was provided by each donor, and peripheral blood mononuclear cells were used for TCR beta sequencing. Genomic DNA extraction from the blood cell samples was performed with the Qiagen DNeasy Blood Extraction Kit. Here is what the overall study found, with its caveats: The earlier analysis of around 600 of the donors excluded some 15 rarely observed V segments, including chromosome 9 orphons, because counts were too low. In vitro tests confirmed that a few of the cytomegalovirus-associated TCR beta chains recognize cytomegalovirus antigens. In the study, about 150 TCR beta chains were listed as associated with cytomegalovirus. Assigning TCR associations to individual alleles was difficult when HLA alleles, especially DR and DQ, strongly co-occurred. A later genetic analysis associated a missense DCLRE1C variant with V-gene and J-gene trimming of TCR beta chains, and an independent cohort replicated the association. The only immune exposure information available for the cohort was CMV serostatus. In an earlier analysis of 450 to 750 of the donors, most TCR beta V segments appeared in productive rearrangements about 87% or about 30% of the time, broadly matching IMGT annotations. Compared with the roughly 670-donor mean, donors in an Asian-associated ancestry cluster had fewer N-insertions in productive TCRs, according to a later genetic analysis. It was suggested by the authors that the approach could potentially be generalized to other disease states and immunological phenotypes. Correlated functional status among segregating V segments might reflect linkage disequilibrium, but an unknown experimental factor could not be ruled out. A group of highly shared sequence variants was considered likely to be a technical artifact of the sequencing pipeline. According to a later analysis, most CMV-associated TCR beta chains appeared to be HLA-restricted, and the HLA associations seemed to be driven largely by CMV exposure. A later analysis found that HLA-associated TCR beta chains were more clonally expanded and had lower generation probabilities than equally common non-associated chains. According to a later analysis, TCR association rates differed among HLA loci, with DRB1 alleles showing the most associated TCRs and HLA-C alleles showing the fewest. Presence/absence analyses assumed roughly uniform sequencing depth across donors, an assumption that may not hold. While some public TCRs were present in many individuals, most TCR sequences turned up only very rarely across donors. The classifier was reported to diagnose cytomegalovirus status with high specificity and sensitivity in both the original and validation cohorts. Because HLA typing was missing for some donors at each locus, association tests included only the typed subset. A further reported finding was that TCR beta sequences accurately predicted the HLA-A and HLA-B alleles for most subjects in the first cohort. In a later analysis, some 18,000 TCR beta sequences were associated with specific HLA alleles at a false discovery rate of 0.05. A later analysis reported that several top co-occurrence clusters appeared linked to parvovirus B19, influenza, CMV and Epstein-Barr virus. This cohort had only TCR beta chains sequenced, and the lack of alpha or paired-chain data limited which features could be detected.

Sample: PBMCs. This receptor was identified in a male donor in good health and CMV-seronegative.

The CDR3 reads as follows: CASSLGRNNSPLHF. Here is the DNA: TGTGCCAGCAGCTTAGGGCGGAATAATTCACCCCTCCACTTT. The chain was built from TRBV11-2 and TRBJ1-6; no confident D gene assignment can be made. The CDR3 starts with the cysteine, ends with the phenylalanine, and has 14 residues. Kept here is only the CDR3 DNA, which spans 42 bases and is read in frame from base 1. Based on the germline V gene, the CDR1 and CDR2 sequences are SGHAT and FQNNGV. V is clipped by 1 base and J by 5 bases, and the sequence between their germline boundaries is 6 bases long.